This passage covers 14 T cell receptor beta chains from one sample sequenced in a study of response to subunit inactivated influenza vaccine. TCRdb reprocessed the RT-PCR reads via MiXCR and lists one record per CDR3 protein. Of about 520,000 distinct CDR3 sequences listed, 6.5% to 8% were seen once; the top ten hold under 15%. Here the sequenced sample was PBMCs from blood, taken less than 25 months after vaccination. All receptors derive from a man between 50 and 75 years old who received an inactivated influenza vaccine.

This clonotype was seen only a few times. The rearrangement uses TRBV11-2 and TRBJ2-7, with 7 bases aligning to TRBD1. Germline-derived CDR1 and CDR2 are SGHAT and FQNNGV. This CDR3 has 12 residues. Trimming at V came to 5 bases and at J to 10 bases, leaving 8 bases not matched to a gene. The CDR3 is CASSPPDRVQYF. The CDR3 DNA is TGTGCCAGCAGCCCACCTGACAGGGTTCAGTACTTC.

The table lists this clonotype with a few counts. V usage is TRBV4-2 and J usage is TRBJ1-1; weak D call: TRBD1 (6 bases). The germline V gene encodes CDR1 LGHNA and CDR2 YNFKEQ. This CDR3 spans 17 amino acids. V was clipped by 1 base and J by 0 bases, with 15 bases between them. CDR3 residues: CASSQVPWGTMNTEAFF. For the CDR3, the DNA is TGTGCCAGCAGCCAAGTTCCCTGGGGGACAATGAACACTGAAGCTTTCTTT.

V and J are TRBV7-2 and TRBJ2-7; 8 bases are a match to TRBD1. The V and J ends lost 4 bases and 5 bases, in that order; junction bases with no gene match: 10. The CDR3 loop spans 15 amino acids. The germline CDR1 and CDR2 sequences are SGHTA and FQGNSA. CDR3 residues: CASSSTGTGFNEQYF. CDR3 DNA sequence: TGTGCCAGCAGCTCGACCGGGACAGGCTTTAACGAGCAGTACTTC.

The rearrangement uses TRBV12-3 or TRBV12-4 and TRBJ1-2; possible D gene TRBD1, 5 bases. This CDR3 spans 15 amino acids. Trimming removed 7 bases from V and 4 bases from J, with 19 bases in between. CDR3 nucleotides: TGTGCCAGCACCCTGGGACGAGGAGGACCCTATGGCTACACCTTC. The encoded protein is CASTLGRGGPYGYTF.

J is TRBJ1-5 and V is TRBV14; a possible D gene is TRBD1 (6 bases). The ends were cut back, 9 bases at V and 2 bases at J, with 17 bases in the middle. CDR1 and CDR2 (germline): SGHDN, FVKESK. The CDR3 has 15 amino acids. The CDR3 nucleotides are TGTGCCAGTAGCAAGGGGGGAGCGGGCAATCAGCCCCAGCATTTT. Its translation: CASSKGGAGNQPQHF.

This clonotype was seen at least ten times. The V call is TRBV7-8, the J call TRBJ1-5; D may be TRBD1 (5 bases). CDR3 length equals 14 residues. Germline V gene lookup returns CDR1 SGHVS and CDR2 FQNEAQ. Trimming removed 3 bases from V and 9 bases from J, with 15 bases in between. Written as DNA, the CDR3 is TGTGCCAGCAGCTTTGACAGAGGGTACCCGCCCCAGCATTTT. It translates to CASSFDRGYPPQHF.

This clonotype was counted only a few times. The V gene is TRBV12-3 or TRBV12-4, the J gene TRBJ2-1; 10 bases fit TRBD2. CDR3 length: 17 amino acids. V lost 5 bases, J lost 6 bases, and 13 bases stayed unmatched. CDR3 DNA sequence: TGTGCCAGCAGTCCCCGAGGTAGCGGGAGGATCGGCAATGAGCAGTTCTTC. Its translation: CASSPRGSGRIGNEQFF.

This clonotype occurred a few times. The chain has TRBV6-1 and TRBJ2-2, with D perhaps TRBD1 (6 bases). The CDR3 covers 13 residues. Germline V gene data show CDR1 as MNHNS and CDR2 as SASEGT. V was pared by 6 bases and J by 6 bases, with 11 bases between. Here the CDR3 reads CASRRPGAGELFF. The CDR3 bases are TGTGCCAGCAGACGACCAGGGGCCGGGGAGCTGTTTTTT.

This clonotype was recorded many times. CDR3 in DNA: TGCGCCAGCAGCCCGAAGACTAGCGGGAAGGATGAGCAGTTCTTC. Amino acids: CASSPKTSGKDEQFF. The V and J genes are TRBV5-1 and TRBJ2-1, with 11 bases lining up with TRBD2. The V gene's germline CDR1 is SGHRS and CDR2 YFSETQ. After removal of 4 bases from V and 8 bases from J, the junction contained 8 bases not matched to a gene. The CDR3 contains 15 residues.

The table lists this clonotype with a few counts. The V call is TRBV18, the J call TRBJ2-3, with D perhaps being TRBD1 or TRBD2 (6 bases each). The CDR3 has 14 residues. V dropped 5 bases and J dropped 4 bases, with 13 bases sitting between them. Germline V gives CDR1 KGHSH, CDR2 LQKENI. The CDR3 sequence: CASSRGDLADTQYF. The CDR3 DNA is TGTGCCAGCTCAAGGGGGGACCTCGCAGATACGCAGTATTTT.

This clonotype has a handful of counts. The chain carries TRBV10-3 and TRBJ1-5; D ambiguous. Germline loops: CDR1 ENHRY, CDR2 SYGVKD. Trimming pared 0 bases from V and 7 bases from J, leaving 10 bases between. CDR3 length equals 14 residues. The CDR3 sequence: CAISESRVGQPQHF. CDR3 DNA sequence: TGTGCCATCAGTGAGTCAAGGGTTGGGCAGCCCCAGCATTTT.

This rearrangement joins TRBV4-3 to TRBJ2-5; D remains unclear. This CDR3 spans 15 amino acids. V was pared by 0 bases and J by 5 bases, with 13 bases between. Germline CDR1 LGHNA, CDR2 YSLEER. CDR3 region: CASSQDRKGRETQYF. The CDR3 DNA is TGCGCCAGCAGCCAAGATCGAAAGGGCAGGGAGACCCAGTACTTC.

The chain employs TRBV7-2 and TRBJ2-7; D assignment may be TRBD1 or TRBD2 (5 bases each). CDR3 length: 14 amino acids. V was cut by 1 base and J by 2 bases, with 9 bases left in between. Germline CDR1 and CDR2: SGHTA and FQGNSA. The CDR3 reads CASSLVGGPYEQYF. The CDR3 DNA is TGTGCCAGCAGCTTAGTTGGGGGTCCCTACGAGCAGTACTTC. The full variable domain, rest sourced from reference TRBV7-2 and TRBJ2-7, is GAGVSQSPSNKVTEKGKDVELRCDPISGHTALYWYRQSLGQGLEFLIYFQGNSAPDKSGLPSDRFSAERTGGSVSTLTIQRTQQEDSAVYLCASSLVGGPYEQYFGPGTRLTVT.

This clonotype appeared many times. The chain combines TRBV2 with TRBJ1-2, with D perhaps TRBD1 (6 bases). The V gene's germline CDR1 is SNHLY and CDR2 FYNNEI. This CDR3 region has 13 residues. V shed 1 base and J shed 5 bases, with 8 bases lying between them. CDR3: CASSEGTAYGYTF. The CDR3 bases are TGTGCCAGCAGTGAAGGGACAGCTTATGGCTACACCTTC.